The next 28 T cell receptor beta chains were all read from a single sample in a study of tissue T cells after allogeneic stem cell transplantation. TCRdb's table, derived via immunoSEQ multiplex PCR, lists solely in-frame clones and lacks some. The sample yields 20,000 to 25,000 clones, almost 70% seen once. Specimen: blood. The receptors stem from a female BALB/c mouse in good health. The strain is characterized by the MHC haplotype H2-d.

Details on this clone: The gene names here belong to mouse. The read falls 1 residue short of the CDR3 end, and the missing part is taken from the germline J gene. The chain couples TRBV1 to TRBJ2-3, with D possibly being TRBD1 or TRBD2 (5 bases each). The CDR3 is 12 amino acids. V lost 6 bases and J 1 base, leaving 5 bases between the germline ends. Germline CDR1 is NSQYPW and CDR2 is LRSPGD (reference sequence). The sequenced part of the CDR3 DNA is TGCACCTGCAGGGGGGGTGCAGAAACGCTGTAT. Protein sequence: CTCRGGAETLY. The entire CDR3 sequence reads CTCRGGAETLYF.

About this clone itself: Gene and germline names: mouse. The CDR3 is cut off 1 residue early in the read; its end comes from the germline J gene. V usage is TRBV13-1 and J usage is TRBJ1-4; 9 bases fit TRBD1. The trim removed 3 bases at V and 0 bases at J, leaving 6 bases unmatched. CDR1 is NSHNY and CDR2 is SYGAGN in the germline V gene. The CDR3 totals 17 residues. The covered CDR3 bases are TGTGCCAGCAGTGGCGAGACAGGGGGGATTTCCAACGAAAGATTATTT. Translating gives CASSGETGGISNERLF. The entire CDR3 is CASSGETGGISNERLFF.

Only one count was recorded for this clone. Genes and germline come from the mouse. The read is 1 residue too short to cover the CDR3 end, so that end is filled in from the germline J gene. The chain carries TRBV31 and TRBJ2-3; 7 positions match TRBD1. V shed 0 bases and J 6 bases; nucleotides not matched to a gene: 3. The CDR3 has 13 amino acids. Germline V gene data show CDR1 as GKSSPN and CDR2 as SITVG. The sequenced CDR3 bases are TGTGCCTGGAGTCTAGAGACAGGGGAAACGCTGTAT. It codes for CAWSLETGETLY. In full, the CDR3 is CAWSLETGETLYF.

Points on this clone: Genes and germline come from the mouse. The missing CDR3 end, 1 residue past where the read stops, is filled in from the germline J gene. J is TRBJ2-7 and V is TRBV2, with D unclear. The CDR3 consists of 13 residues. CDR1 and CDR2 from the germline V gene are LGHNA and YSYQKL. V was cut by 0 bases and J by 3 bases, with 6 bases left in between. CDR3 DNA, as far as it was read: TGTGCCAGCAGCCAAGATACCAGCTATGAACAGTAC. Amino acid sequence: CASSQDTSYEQY. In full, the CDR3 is CASSQDTSYEQYF.

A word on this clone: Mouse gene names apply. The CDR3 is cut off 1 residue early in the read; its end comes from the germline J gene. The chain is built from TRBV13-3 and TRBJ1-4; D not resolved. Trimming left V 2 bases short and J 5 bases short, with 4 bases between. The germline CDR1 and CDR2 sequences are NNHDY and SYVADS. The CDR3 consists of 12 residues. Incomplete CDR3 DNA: TGTGCCAGCAGTGACACAAACGAAAGATTATTT. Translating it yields CASSDTNERLF. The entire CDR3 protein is CASSDTNERLFF.

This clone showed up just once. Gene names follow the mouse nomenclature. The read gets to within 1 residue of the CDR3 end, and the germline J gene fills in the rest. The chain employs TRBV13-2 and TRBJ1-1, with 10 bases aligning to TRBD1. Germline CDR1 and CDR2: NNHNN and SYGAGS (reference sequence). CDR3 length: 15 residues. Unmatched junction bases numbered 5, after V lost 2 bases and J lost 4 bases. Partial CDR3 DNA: TGTGCCAGCGGTGAAAGGGGGACAGGGGTCACAGAAGTCTTC. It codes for CASGERGTGVTEVF. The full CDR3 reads CASGERGTGVTEVFF.

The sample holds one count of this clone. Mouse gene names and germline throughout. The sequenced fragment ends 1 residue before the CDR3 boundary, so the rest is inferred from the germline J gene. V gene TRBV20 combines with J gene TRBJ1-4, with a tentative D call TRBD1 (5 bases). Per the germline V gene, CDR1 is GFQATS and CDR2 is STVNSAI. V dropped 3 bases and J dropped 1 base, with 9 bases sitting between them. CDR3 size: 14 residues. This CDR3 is CGARMGGSNERLFF. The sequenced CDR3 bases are TGTGGTGCTAGAATGGGGGGTTCCAACGAAAGATTATTT.

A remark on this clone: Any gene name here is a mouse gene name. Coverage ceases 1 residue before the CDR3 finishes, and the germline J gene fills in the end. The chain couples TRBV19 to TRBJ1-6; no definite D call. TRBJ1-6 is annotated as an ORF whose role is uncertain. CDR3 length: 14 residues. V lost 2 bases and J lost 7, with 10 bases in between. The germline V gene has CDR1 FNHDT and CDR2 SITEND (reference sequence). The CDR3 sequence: CASSIAPENSPLYF. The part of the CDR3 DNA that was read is TGTGCCAGCAGTATTGCACCGGAGAATTCGCCCCTCTAC.

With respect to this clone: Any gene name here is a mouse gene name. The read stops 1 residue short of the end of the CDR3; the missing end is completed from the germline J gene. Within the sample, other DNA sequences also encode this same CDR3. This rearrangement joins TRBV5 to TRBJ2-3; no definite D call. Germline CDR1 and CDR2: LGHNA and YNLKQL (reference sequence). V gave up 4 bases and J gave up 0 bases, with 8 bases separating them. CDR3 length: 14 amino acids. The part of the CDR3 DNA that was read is TGTGCCAGCAGCCCGACCGGTAGTGCAGAAACGCTGTAT. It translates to CASSPTGSAETLY. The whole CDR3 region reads CASSPTGSAETLYF.

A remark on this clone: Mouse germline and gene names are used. CDR3 DNA, as far as it was read: TGTGCCAGCAGTGATGCCGACAGGGCAAACTCCGACTACACC. Its protein product is CASSDADRANSDYT. The CDR3 as a whole reads CASSDADRANSDYTF. This chain links TRBV13-1 with TRBJ1-2; 7 bases align to TRBD1. The CDR3 end lies 1 residue beyond the end of the read and is filled in from the germline J gene. V dropped 0 bases and J dropped 0; count of bases not matched to a gene: 2. In germline, CDR1 is NSHNY, CDR2 SYGAGN. The CDR3 runs 15 residues.

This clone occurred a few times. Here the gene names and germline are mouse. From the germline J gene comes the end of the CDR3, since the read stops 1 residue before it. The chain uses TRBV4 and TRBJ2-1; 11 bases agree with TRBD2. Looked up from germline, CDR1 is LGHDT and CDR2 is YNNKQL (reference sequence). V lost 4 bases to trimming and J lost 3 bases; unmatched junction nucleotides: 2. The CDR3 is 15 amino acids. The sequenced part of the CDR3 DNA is TGTGCCAGCAGCTCGGACTGGGGGGTCTATGCTGAGCAGTTC. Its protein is CASSSDWGVYAEQF. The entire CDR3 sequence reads CASSSDWGVYAEQFF.

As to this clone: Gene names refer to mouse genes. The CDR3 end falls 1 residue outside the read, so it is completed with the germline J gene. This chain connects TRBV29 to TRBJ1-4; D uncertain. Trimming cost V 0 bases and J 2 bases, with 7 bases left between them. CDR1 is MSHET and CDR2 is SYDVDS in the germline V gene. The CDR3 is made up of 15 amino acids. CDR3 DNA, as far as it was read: TGTGCTAGCAGTTTATCCGGGCTATCCAACGAAAGATTATTT. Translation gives CASSLSGLSNERLF. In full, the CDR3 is CASSLSGLSNERLFF.

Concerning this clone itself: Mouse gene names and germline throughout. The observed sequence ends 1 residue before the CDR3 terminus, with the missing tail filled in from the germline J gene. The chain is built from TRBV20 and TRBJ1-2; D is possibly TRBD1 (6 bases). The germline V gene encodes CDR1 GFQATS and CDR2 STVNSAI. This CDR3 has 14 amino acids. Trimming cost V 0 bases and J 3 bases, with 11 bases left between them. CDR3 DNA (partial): TGTGGTGCTAGGGATCCGAGGGGGGACTCCGACTACACC. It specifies CGARDPRGDSDYT. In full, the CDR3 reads CGARDPRGDSDYTF.

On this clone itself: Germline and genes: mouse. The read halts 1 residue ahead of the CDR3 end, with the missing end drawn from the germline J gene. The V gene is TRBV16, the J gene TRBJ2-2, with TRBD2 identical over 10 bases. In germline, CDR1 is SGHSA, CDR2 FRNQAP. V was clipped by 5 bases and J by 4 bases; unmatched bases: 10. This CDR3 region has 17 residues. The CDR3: CASSGTNWGGVTGQLYF. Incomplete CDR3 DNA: TGTGCAAGCAGCGGCACTAACTGGGGGGGAGTCACCGGGCAGCTCTAC.

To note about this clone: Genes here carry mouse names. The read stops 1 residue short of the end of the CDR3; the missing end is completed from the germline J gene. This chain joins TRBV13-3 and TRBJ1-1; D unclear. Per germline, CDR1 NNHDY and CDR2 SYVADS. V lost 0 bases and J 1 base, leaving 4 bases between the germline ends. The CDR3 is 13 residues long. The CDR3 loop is CASSDAENTEVFF. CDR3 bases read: TGTGCCAGCAGTGATGCAGAAAACACAGAAGTCTTC.

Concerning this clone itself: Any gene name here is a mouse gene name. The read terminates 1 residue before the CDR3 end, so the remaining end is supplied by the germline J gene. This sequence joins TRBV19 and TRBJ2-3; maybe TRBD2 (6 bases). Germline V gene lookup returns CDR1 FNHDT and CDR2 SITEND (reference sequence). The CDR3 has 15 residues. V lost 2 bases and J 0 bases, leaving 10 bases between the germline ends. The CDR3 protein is CASSIWGPSAETLYF. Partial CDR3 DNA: TGTGCCAGCAGTATCTGGGGTCCTAGTGCAGAAACGCTGTAT.

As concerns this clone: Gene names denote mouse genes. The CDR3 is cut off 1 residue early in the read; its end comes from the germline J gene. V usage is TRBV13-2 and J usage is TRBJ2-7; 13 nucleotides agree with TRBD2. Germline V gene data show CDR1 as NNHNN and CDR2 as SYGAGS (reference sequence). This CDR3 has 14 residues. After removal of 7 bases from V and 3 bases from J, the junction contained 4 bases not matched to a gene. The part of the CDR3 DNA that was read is TGTGCCAGCAGGAGGGACTGGGGGGGCTATGAACAGTAC. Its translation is CASRRDWGGYEQY. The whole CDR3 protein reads CASRRDWGGYEQYF.

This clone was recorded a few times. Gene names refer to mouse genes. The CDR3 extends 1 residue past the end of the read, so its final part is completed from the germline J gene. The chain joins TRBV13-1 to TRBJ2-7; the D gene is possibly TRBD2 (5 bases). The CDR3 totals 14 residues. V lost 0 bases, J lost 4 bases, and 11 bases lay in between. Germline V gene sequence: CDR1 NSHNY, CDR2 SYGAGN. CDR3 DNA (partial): TGTGCCAGCAGTGATGCGGGCTGGGCTTATGAACAGTAC. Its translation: CASSDAGWAYEQY. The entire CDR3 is CASSDAGWAYEQYF.

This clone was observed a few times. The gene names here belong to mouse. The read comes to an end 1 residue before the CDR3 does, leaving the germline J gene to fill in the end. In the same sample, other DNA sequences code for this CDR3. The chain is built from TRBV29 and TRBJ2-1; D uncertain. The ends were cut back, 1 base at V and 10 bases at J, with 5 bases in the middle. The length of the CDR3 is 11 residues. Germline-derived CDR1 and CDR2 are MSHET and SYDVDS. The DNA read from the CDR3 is TGTGCTAGCAGTTTATTTGGAGAGCAGTTC. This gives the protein CASSLFGEQF. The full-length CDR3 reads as CASSLFGEQFF.

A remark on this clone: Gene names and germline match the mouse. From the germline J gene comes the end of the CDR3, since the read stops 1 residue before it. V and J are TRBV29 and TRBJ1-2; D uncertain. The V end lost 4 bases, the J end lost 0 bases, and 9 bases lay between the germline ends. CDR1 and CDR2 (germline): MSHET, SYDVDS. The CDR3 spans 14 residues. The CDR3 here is CASSSDVANSDYTF. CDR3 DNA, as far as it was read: TGTGCTAGCAGTTCAGACGTGGCAAACTCCGACTACACC. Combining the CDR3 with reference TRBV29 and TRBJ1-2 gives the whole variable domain DMKVTQMPRYLIKRMGENVLLECGQDMSHETMYWYRQDPGLGLQLIYISYDVDSNSEGDIPKGYRVSRKKREHFSLILDSAKTNQTSVYFCASSSDVANSDYTFGSGTRLLVI.

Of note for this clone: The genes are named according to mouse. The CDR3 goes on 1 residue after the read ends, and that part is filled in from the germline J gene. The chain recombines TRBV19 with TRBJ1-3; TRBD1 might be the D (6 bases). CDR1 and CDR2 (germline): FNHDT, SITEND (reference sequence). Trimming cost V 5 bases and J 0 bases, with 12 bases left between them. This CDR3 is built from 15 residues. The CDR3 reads CASRNGTNSGNTLYF. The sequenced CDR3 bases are TGTGCCAGCAGAAATGGGACAAATTCTGGAAATACGCTCTAT.

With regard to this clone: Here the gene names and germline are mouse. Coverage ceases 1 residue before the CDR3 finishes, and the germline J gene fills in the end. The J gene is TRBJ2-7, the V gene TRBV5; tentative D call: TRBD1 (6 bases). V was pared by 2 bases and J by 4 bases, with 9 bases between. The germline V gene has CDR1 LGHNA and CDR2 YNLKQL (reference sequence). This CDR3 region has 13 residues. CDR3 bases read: TGTGCCAGCAGCCAACCGGGACAATATGAACAGTAC. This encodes CASSQPGQYEQY. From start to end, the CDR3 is CASSQPGQYEQYF.

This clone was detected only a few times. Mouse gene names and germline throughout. The part of the CDR3 DNA that was read is TGTGGTGCTAGTCAAGGACAGGGGTATGAACAGTAC. This gives the protein CGASQGQGYEQY. The whole CDR3 region reads CGASQGQGYEQYF. The rearrangement joins TRBV20 to TRBJ2-7; the match to TRBD1 covers 9 bases. The read terminates 1 residue ahead of where the CDR3 ends, so the germline J gene completes it. The CDR3 runs to 13 residues. Trimming at V came to 3 bases and at J to 4 bases, leaving 4 bases not matched to a gene. Germline V gene lookup returns CDR1 GFQATS and CDR2 STVNSAI.

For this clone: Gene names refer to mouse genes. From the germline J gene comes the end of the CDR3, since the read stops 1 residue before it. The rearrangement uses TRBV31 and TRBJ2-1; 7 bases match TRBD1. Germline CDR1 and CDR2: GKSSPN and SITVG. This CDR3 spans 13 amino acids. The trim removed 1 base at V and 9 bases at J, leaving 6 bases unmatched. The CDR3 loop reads CAWSPGQRIEQFF. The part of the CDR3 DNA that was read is TGTGCCTGGAGTCCGGGACAGAGAATTGAGCAGTTC.

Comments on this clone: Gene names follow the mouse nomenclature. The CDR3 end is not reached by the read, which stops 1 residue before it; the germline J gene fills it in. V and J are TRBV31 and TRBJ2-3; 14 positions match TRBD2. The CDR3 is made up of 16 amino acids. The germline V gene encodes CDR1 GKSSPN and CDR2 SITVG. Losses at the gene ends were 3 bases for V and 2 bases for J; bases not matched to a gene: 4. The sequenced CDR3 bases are TGTGCCTGGAGGGGACTGGGGGGGCGCGTTGCAGAAACGCTGTAT. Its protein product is CAWRGLGGRVAETLY. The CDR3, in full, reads CAWRGLGGRVAETLYF. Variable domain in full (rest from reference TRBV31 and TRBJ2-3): AQTIHQWPVAEIKAVGSPLSLGCTIKGKSSPNLYWYWQATGGTLQQLFYSITVGQVESVVQLNLSASRPKDDQFILSTEKLLLSHSGFYLCAWRGLGGRVAETLYFGSGTRLTVL.

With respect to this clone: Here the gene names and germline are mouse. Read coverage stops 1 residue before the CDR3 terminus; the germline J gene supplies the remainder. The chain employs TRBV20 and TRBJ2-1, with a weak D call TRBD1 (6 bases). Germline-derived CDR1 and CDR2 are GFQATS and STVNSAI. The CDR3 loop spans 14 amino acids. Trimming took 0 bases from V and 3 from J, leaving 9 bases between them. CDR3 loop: CGAREQGGYAEQFF. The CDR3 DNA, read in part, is TGTGGTGCTAGGGAACAGGGCGGCTATGCTGAGCAGTTC.

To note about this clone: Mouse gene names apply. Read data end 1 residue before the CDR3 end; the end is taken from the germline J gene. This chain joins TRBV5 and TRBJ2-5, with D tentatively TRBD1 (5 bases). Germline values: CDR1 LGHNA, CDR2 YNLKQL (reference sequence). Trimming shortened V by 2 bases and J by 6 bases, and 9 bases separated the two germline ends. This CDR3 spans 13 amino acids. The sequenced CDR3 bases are TGTGCCAGCAGCCAAAGAGGGGTGGACACCCAGTAC. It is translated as CASSQRGVDTQY. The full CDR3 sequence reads CASSQRGVDTQYF.

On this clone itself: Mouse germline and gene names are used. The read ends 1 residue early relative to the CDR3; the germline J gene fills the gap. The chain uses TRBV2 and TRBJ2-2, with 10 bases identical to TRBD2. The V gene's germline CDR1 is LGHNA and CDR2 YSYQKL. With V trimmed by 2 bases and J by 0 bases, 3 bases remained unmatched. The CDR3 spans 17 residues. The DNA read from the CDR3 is TGTGCCAGCAGCCAACCGGGACTGGGGCCAAACACCGGGCAGCTCTAC. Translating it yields CASSQPGLGPNTGQLY. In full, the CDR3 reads CASSQPGLGPNTGQLYF.